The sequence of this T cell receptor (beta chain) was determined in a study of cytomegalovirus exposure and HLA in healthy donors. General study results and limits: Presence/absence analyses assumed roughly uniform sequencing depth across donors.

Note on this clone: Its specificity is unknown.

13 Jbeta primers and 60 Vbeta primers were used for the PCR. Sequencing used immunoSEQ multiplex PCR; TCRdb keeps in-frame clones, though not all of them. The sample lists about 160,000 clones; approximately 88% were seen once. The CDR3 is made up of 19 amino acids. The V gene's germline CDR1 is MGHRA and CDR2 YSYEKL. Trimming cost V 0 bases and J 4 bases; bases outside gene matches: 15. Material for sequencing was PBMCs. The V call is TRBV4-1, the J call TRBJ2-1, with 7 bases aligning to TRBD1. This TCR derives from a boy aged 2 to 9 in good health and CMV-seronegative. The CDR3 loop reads CASSQDTALVGGEYNEQFF. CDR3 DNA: TGCGCCAGCAGCCAAGACACCGCTTTGGTAGGGGGCGAATACAATGAGCAGTTCTTC.